The 14 T cell receptor beta chains presented below share a single source sample, sequenced in a study of response to subunit inactivated influenza vaccine. TCRdb called the RT-PCR reads again in MiXCR, with one record for every CDR3 protein. Among about 480,000 distinct CDR3 sequences listed, over 10% were seen once. The sample consisted of PBMCs from blood, taken roughly 48 days after vaccination. Receptors originate from a man between 50 and 59 years old who received an inactivated influenza vaccine.

This clonotype was counted between two and nine times. This chain uses TRBV4-2 with TRBJ1-2, with D possibly matching TRBD1 (6 bases). Looked up from germline, CDR1 is LGHNA and CDR2 is YNFKEQ. V was clipped by 4 bases and J by 1 base, with 13 bases between them. This CDR3 spans 15 amino acids. The CDR3 coding sequence is TGTGCCAGCAGCCTTGAGACAGGATATAACTATGGCTACACCTTC. Protein product: CASSLETGYNYGYTF.

This clonotype has more than one count but fewer than ten. This chain connects TRBV12-3 or TRBV12-4 to TRBJ1-2, with D possibly TRBD1 on 5 matching bases. The V and J ends lost 5 bases and 6 bases respectively, with 13 bases between them. CDR3 size: 13 residues. The CDR3 loop is CASSPKTVNGYTF. CDR3 bases: TGTGCCAGCAGTCCCAAGACAGTGAATGGCTACACCTTC.

This clonotype occurred a few times. This chain uses TRBV7-2 with TRBJ2-3; weak D call: TRBD1 (5 bases). V lost 5 bases and J 5 bases, leaving 14 bases between the germline ends. The CDR3 runs to 14 residues. Germline CDR1 SGHTA, CDR2 FQGNSA. The CDR3 DNA follows: TGTGCCAGCAGCCCGAGTGGGGCCATAGATACGCAGTATTTT. Residues: CASSPSGAIDTQYF.

In this sample, this clonotype turned up many times. CDR3 loop: CASSEGTNDIQYF. As DNA, the CDR3 is TGCGCCAGCAGCGAGGGTACCAATGACATTCAGTACTTC. V is TRBV5-1 and J is TRBJ2-4, with D possibly being TRBD2 (5 bases). Trimming removed 4 bases at V and 8 bases at J, with 13 bases between. The CDR3 covers 13 residues. In germline, CDR1 is SGHRS, CDR2 YFSETQ.

This clonotype appeared a few times. The chain uses TRBV7-2 and TRBJ1-1, with D unclear. CDR1 SGHTA and CDR2 FQGNSA come from the germline V gene. V lost 8 bases and J 4 bases, leaving 17 bases between the germline ends. This CDR3 comprises 14 residues. Here the CDR3 reads CASGARNWVTEAFF. CDR3 nucleotides: TGTGCCAGCGGTGCCAGGAATTGGGTCACTGAAGCTTTCTTT.

This clonotype occurred a few times. The rearrangement links TRBV12-3 or TRBV12-4 to TRBJ2-1, with 8 bases identical to TRBD2. The CDR3 consists of 16 residues. J was trimmed by 6 bases and V by 5 bases; bases with no gene match: 12. The CDR3, as DNA: TGTGCCAGCAGTCCACCGGGGGGGGGCCGGAGCAATGAGCAGTTCTTC. Amino acid sequence: CASSPPGGGRSNEQFF.

This clonotype was counted between two and nine times. The chain is built from TRBV4-2 and TRBJ2-1, with 8 nucleotides matching TRBD1. The germline V gene encodes CDR1 LGHNA and CDR2 YNFKEQ. Trimming took 5 bases from V and 0 from J; bases not matched to a gene: 6. The CDR3 is 16 residues long. As DNA, the CDR3 is TGTGCCAGCAGCGGTTTCCAGGGGGCCTCCTACAATGAGCAGTTCTTC. It codes for CASSGFQGASYNEQFF.

This clonotype showed up many times. V usage is TRBV2 and J usage is TRBJ2-7; 13 nucleotides match TRBD2. After removal of 2 bases from V and 2 bases from J, the junction contained 3 bases not matched to a gene. CDR3 length: 16 residues. Germline CDR1 is SNHLY and CDR2 is FYNNEI. The CDR3 region is CASSEMGLAGTYEQYF. The CDR3 bases are TGTGCCAGCAGTGAAATGGGACTAGCGGGGACCTACGAGCAGTACTTC.

This clonotype was seen a few times. The rearrangement uses TRBV6-5 and TRBJ1-6; D gene unclear. Germline CDR1 MNHEY, CDR2 SVGAGI. This CDR3 region has 16 residues. Trimming shortened V by 0 bases and J by 10 bases, and 16 bases separated the two germline ends. The CDR3, as DNA: TGTGCCAGCAGTTACTCTCAGGCCCAGGCAGGATCACCCCTCCACTTT. Residues: CASSYSQAQAGSPLHF.

This clonotype has a count of ten or more. V usage is TRBV6-5 and J usage is TRBJ2-3; possibly TRBD2 for D (6 bases). With 0 bases removed from V and 4 bases from J, the gap between germline ends came to 14 bases. Germline V gene sequence: CDR1 MNHEY, CDR2 SVGAGI. The CDR3 has 16 amino acids. The chain's CDR3 is CASSYSWRASADTQYF. CDR3 DNA: TGTGCCAGCAGTTACTCTTGGAGGGCCTCGGCAGATACGCAGTATTTT.

This clonotype occurred a few times. This chain connects TRBV5-1 to TRBJ1-1; tentatively, D is TRBD1 (6 bases). Between the trimmed V and J ends, which lost 10 bases and 0 bases, there was a span of 13 bases. The germline V gene encodes CDR1 SGHRS and CDR2 YFSETQ. The CDR3 consists of 13 residues. CDR3 sequence reads: CASRRGMNTEAFF. The CDR3 DNA reads as TGCGCCTCAAGGAGGGGGATGAACACTGAAGCTTTCTTT.

This clonotype was seen a few times. The J gene is TRBJ2-2, the V gene TRBV12-3 or TRBV12-4; D unresolved. The CDR3 has 14 residues. V lost 5 bases to trimming and J lost 3 bases, with 10 bases between them. The CDR3 region is CASSLLLDTGELFF. CDR3 bases: TGTGCCAGCAGTCTTCTCCTAGACACCGGGGAGCTGTTTTTT.

The CDR3: CASSLADSPNYGYTF. CDR3 bases: TGCGCCAGCAGCTTGGCCGACAGTCCTAACTATGGCTACACCTTC. The chain employs TRBV5-1 and TRBJ1-2; tentatively, D is TRBD1 (5 bases). V shed 0 bases and J shed 0 bases, with 9 bases lying between them. Germline V gene sequence: CDR1 SGHRS, CDR2 YFSETQ. The CDR3 is made up of 15 amino acids.

The chain joins TRBV14 to TRBJ2-1; D tentatively reads TRBD1 or TRBD2 (5 bases each). The V gene's germline CDR1 is SGHDN and CDR2 FVKESK. The CDR3 loop spans 13 amino acids. The V gene lost 1 base and the J gene lost 9 bases, with 10 bases spanning the gap. Written as DNA, the CDR3 is TGTGCCAGCAGCCAAGGAGGGGTCAGTGAGCAGTTCTTC. Its translation is CASSQGGVSEQFF.